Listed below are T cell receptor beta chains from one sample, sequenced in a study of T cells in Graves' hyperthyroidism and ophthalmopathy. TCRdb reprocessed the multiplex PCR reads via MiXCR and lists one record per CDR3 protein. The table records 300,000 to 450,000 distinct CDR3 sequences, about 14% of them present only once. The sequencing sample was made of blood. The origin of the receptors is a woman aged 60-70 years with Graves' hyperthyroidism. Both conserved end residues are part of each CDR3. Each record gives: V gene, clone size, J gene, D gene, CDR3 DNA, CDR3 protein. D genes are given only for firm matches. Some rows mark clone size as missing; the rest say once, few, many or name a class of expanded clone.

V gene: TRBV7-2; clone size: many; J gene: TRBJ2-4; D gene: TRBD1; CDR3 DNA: TGTGCCAGCAGCGAGGGGGCAACCAAAAACATTCAGTACTTC; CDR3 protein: CASSEGATKNIQYF
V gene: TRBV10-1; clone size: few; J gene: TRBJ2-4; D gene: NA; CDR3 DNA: TGCGCCAGCAGTGACAGGGCGAACAAAAACATTCAGTACTTC; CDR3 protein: CASSDRANKNIQYF
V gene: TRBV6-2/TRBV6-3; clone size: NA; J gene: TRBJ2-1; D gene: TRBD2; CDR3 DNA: TGTGCCAGCAGTTACTTCACGGGACTAGCGTCAAATGAGCAGTTCTTC; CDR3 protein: CASSYFTGLASNEQFF
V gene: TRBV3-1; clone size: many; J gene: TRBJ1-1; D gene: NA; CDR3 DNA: TGTGCCAGCAGCCAAGGGAGGGGTACTGAAGCTTTCTTT; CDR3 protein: CASSQGRGTEAFF
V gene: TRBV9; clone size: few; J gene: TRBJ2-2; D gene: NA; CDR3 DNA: TGTGCCAGCAGCCCAGGAGGAGCTCCCACCGGGGAGCTGTTTTTT; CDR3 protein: CASSPGGAPTGELFF
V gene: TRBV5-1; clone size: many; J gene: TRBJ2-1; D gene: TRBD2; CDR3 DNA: TGCGCCAGCCGTAGGAGCGGGAGGGTTTCCTACAATGAGCAGTTCTTC; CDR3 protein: CASRRSGRVSYNEQFF
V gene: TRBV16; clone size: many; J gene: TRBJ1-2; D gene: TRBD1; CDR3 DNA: TGTGCCAGCAGCCACGGACAGGGAGAGGGTGGCTACACCTTC; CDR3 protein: CASSHGQGEGGYTF
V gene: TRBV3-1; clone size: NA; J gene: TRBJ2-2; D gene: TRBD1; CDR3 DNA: TGTGCCAGCAGCCACCGACAGGGGGTGTCCGGGGAGCTGTTTTTT; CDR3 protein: CASSHRQGVSGELFF
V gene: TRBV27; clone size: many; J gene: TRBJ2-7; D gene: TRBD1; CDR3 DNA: TGTGCCAGCAGTTCAAGGCGACAGGGTGTGGACGAGCAGTACTTC; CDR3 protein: CASSSRRQGVDEQYF
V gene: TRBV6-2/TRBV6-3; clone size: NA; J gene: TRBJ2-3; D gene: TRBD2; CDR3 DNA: TGTGCCAGCATGAGGGGAACCGGGACTAGCGGTAGCACAGATACGCAGTATTTT; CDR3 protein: CASMRGTGTSGSTDTQYF
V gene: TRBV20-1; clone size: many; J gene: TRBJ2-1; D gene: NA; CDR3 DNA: TGCAGTGCTAGAGGATTAGCACTCCCCTCCTACAATGAGCAGTTCTTC; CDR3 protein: CSARGLALPSYNEQFF
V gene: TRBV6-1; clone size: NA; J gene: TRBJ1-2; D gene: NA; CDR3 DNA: TGTGCCAACAGACCGGCGACGCTGGACCGTGCTAACTATGGCTACACCTTC; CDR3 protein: CANRPATLDRANYGYTF
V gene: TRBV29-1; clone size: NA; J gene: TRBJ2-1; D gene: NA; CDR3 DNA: TGCAGCGTGGCGAGAGGGGCAGGTAATGAGCAGTTCTTC; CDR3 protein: CSVARGAGNEQFF
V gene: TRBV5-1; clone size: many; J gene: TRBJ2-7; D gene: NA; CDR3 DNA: TGCGCCAGCAGCTTGGGTGAAGTAGCCTCCTACGAGCAGTACTTC; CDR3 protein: CASSLGEVASYEQYF
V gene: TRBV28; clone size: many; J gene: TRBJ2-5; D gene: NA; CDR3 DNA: TGTGCCAGCAGTCCCAACCTAAGATCAGGAGAGACCCAGTACTTC; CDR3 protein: CASSPNLRSGETQYF
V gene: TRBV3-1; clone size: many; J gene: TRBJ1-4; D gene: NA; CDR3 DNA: TGTGCCAGCAGCTCAACATGGGCAACTAATGAAAAACTGTTTTTT; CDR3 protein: CASSSTWATNEKLFF
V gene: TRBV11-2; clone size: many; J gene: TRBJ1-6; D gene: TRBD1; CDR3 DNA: TGTGCCAGCAGCCCCAACAGGGGCAAGTCACCCCTCCACTTT; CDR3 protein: CASSPNRGKSPLHF
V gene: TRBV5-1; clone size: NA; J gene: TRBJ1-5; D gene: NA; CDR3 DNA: TGCGCCAGCAGCTACGGGGGGGCGAGCAATCAGCCCCAGCATTTT; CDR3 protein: CASSYGGASNQPQHF
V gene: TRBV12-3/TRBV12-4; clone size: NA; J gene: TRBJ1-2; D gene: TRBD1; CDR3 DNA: TGTGCCAGCAGTTCGGGACAGGGACTCTATGGCTACACCTTC; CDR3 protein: CASSSGQGLYGYTF
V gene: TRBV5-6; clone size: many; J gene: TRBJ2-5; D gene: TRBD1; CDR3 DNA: TGTGCCAGCAGCCGAACGGGACAGGGCCAAGAGACCCAGTACTTC; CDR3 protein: CASSRTGQGQETQYF
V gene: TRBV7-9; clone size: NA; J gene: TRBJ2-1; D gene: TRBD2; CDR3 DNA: TGTGCCAGCAGACCAGGACTAGCGGGAAGGGATGAGCAGTTCTTC; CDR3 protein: CASRPGLAGRDEQFF
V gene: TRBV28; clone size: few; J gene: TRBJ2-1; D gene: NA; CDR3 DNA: TGTGCCAGCAGTTCCCCGGGGGCGCTTGCCCCTCGGCAGTTCTTC; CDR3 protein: CASSSPGALAPRQFF
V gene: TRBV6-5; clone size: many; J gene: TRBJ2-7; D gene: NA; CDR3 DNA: TGTGCCAGCAGTTACGCGGGACGCCGATCGGACGAGCAGTACTTC; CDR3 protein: CASSYAGRRSDEQYF
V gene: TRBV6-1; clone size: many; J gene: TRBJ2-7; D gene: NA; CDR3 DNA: TGTGCCAGCACCGACCCGACCGGGAGCAACGGCTACGAGCAGTACTTC; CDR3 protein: CASTDPTGSNGYEQYF
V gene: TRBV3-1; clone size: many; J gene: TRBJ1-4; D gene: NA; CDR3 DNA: TGTGCCAGCAGCCCCCCCTGGAATGAAAAACTGTTTTTT; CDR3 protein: CASSPPWNEKLFF
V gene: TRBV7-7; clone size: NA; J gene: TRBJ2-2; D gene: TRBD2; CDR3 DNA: TGTGCTAGCAGCATGACTAGCGGGACGGACACCGGGGAGCTGTTTTTT; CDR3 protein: CASSMTSGTDTGELFF
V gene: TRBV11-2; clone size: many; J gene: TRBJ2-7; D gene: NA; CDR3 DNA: TGTGCCAGCAGCTTAGCGGCTAGCGCTAGGCAGTACTTC; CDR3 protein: CASSLAASARQYF
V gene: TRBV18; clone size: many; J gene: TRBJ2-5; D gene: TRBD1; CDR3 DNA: TGTGCCAGCTCTCCGGGACAGAAAGAAGAGACCCAGTACTTC; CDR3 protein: CASSPGQKEETQYF
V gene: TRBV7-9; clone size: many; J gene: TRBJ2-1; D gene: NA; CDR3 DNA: TGTGCCAGCAGCTTAGGGACGTACAATGAGCAGTTCTTC; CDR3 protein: CASSLGTYNEQFF
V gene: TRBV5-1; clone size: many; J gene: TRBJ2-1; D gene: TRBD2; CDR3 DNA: TGCGCCAGCAGCCCCACGGGGACTAGCTCCTACAATGAGCAGTTCTTC; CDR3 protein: CASSPTGTSSYNEQFF
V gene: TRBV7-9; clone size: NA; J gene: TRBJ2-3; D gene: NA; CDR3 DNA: TGTGCCAGCAGCTTAACTTACAGTGCAGATACGCAGTATTTT; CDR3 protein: CASSLTYSADTQYF
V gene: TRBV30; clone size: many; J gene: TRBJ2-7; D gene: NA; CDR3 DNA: TGTGCCTGGAGGCTGTCGAACTCCTACGAGCAGTACTTC; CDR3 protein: CAWRLSNSYEQYF
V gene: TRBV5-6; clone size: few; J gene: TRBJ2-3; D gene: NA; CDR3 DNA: TGTGCCAGCAGCCCTGTGACTGCAGATACGCAGTATTTT; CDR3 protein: CASSPVTADTQYF
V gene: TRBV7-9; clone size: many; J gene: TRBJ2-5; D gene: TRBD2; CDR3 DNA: TGTGCCAGCAGCCTGACTAGCGGGAGGCCCGCAGGGGAGACCCAGTACTTC; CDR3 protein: CASSLTSGRPAGETQYF
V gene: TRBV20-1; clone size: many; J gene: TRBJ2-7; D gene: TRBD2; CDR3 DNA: TGCAGTGCTAGAGATGATCTAGCGGGAGGCTACGAGCAGTACTTC; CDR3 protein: CSARDDLAGGYEQYF
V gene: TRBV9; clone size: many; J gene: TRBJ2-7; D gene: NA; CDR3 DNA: TGTGCCAGCAGCCCATACGACAGTAGGGACGAGCAGTACTTC; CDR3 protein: CASSPYDSRDEQYF
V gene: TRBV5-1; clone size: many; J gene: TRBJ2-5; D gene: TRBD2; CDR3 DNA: TGCGCCAGCAGCTTACTAGCGGAGGCCCAAGAGACCCAGTACTTC; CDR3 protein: CASSLLAEAQETQYF
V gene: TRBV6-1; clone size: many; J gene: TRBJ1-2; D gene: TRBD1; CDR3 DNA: TGTGCCAGCAGTTCGGGACAGCAGAGAAACTATGGCTACACCTTC; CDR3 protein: CASSSGQQRNYGYTF